The 8 T cell receptor beta chains presented below share a single source sample, sequenced in a study of blood T cell repertoires in COVID-19. Assay: immunoSEQ multiplex PCR; the TCRdb copy retains only in-frame clones and omits some. The table has about 120,000 clones, under 90% seen once; the top ten hold 3.5% to 4.5%. Source material: peripheral blood. The receptors stem from a man aged 60-69 years with acute or convalescent COVID-19.

The rearrangement links TRBV5-1 to TRBJ2-6; 7 nucleotides line up with TRBD1. The CDR3 is made up of 16 amino acids. The V gene end was trimmed by 7 bases and the J gene end by 0 bases; junction bases not matched to a gene: 7. In germline, CDR1 is SGHRS, CDR2 YFSETQ. CDR3 DNA: TGCGCCAGCCTGGGACAGTATAGCTCTGGGGCCAACGTCCTGACTTTC. Encoded protein: CASLGQYSSGANVLTF.

This clone has ten or more counts. The gene calls are TRBV19 and TRBJ2-2; 15 bases are shared with TRBD2. Looked up from germline, CDR1 is LNHDA and CDR2 is SQIVND (reference sequence). The ends lost 7 bases at V and 0 bases at J; junction bases unmatched: 9. This CDR3 is built from 19 residues. This CDR3 is CASTPMGLAGGSNTGELFF. The CDR3 DNA follows: TGTGCCAGTACCCCCATGGGACTAGCGGGAGGATCGAACACCGGGGAGCTGTTTTTT. Supplemented by reference TRBV19 and TRBJ2-2, the full variable domain reads DGGITQSPKYLFRKEGQNVTLSCEQNLNHDAMYWYRQDPGQGLRLIYYSQIVNDFQKGDIAEGYSVSREKKESFPLTVTSAQKNPTAFYLCASTPMGLAGGSNTGELFFGEGSRLTVL.

The chain is built from TRBV5-6 and TRBJ1-1; D is ambiguous. The length of the CDR3 is 15 residues. The V end was cut by 0 bases, the J end by 0 bases, with 9 bases between. Germline lookup yields CDR1 SGHDT and CDR2 YYEEEE. The CDR3 spells CASSLEKLMNTEAFF. The CDR3 nucleotides are TGTGCCAGCAGCTTGGAGAAACTTATGAACACTGAAGCTTTCTTT.

The rearrangement links TRBV5-4 to TRBJ2-5; 11 positions match TRBD1. Germline CDR1 reads SGHNT; CDR2 reads YYREEE (reference sequence). The J segment lost 3 bases and the V segment lost 1 base, leaving 2 bases of the junction unmatched. The CDR3 runs 15 residues. CDR3 loop: CASSLMGQGEETQYF. CDR3 bases: TGTGCCAGCAGCTTGATGGGACAGGGGGAAGAGACCCAGTACTTC.

The chain combines TRBV2 with TRBJ2-7; D might be TRBD2 (6 bases). There are 13 residues in the CDR3. Germline CDR1 SNHLY, CDR2 FYNNEI. The germline V and J ends were trimmed by 5 bases and 7 bases, with 15 bases remaining between them. This CDR3 is CASSPTTRGEQYF. DNA for the CDR3: TGTGCCAGCAGTCCGACCACGCGGGGAGAGCAGTACTTC.

The chain combines TRBV7-9 with TRBJ2-7, with 7 bases identical to TRBD2. Germline V lookup: CDR1 SEHNR, CDR2 FQNEAQ (reference sequence). The J segment lost 4 bases and the V segment lost 7 bases, leaving 16 bases of the junction unmatched. CDR3 length equals 16 residues. CDR3 loop: CASTLGPLAEPYEQYF. The CDR3 DNA reads as TGTGCCAGCACCCTGGGTCCGCTAGCGGAACCTTACGAGCAGTACTTC.

This clone was counted between two and nine times. The rearrangement uses TRBV5-4 and TRBJ2-7; D is ambiguous. Germline CDR1 SGHNT, CDR2 YYREEE (reference sequence). Deletions cut 0 bases from V and 3 bases from J, with 13 bases between. This CDR3 is built from 15 residues. The CDR3 sequence: CASSLAPTSDYEQYF. The CDR3 DNA is TGTGCCAGCAGCTTGGCTCCGACATCCGACTACGAGCAGTACTTC.

The rearrangement uses TRBV30 and TRBJ2-5; 7 bases map to TRBD2. In germline, CDR1 is GTSNPN, CDR2 SVGIG (reference sequence). The V and J ends lost 4 bases and 2 bases, in that order; junction bases with no gene match: 4. This CDR3 is built from 13 residues. CDR3 residues: CAWTLGGQETQYF. DNA for the CDR3: TGTGCCTGGACACTGGGGGGGCAAGAGACCCAGTACTTC.